This T cell receptor (beta chain) was sequenced for a study of technical replicates of blood from several donors. The table came from immunoSEQ multiplex PCR; TCRdb's copy has only in-frame clones and leaves some out. Here the sample spans about 88,000 clones, around 95% being singletons. Trimming removed 5 bases from V and 2 bases from J; junction bases left unmatched: 7. The germline gives CDR1 LNHDA, CDR2 SQIVND (reference sequence). The CDR3 totals 17 residues. Specimen: T cells isolated from PBMCs. The receptor's source is a human donor in good health. The rearrangement links TRBV19 to TRBJ2-3, with 13 bases lining up with TRBD2. Written as DNA, the CDR3 is TGTGCCAGTAGTCGCCGACTAGCGGGAGGTATCACAGATACGCAGTATTTT. Its translation: CASSRRLAGGITDTQYF.